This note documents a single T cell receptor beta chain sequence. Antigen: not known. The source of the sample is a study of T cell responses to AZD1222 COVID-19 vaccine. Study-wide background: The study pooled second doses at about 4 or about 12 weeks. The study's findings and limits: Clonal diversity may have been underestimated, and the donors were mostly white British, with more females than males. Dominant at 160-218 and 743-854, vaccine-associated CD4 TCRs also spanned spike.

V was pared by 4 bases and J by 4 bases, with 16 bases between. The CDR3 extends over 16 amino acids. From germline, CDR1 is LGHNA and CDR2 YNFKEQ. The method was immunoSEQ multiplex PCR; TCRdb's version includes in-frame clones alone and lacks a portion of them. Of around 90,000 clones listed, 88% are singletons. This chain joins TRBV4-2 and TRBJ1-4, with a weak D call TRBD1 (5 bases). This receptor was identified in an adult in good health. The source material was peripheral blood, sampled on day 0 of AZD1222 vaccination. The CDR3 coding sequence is TGTGCCAGCAGCCCTGTAAGACAGACAATTAATGAAAAACTGTTTTTT. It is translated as CASSPVRQTINEKLFF.